The present T cell receptor beta chain was sequenced within a study of cytomegalovirus exposure and HLA in healthy donors (TCRdb year 2017). Regarding the research as a whole: An earlier analysis of approximately 640 of the donors reported more than 250 Gb of sequence data and about 100 million unique TCR beta sequences from some 180 million T cells. Approximately 330 gigabases of sequencing data and roughly 80 million unique TCR sequences made up an early release that covered several hundred HLA-typed donors. Of the roughly 420 genotyped donors, roughly 76% were placed in the genetic ancestry cluster associated with self-reported Caucasian donors. The study aimed to test whether signatures of past pathogen exposure could be identified by cataloging public T cell receptors. The T cell repertoires of around 670 subjects were profiled by immunosequencing and related to cytomegalovirus serostatus. Along with the approximately 620-subject first cohort, a separate validation cohort of over a hundred different subjects was used. To predict cytomegalovirus infection status, the study combined high-throughput TCR immunosequencing, statistical association of individual TCRs with disease status, and machine learning. A later analysis re-analyzed previously published TCR beta repertoires from approximately 670 donors and added high-resolution HLA genotyping to study TCR occurrence patterns. Rather than using new phenotypic data, the later analysis identified candidate immune exposures from TCR beta sequences and from how often those sequences occurred across donors. In an earlier analysis of 587 of the donors, high-throughput TCR beta sequencing was used to judge whether each TCR beta V gene segment behaved as functional or pseudogenic. Alongside the repertoire data, information on donor age, sex, ethnicity and CMV serostatus was compiled. In a later genetic analysis, genome-wide SNP genotypes for about 55% of the roughly 700 donors were used, and that subset was treated as a discovery cohort. Every discovery cohort repertoire had been produced on one sequencing platform. HLA typing covered class I and class II loci at four-digit resolution. The number of donors typed differed by locus, with roughly 620-630 for A, B, C, DRB1 and DQB1, over 500 for DQA1, under 610 for DPA1, and around 430 for DPB1. About five DR-DQ haplotypes were treated as single units for association and clustering because of strong linkage in the cohort. Among about 400 genotyped donors of the cohort, an average of approximately 220,000 unique TCR beta nucleotide sequences was sequenced per donor, of which 15% to 20% were non-productive.

The library came from the immunoSEQ multiplex PCR assay. A mixture of 60 forward primers for TCR Vbeta segments and 13 reverse primers for TCR Jbeta segments was used in the multiplex PCR. Amplification of the CDR3 region of rearranged TCR beta genes was performed with a multiplex PCR assay on genomic DNA. Amplified TCR beta libraries were sequenced as 87-base-pair reads on the Illumina HiSeq System. The original methods were these. A later analysis tallied tens of millions of unique TCR beta chains across the 610 or so repertoires, and approximately 9.9 million of those chains were shared by two or more donors. To remove PCR and sequencing errors, raw reads were error-corrected and collapsed into unique sequences using a nearest-neighbor algorithm that merged closely related sequences. Alignment of CDR3 sequences to IMGT reference sequences was used to assign V, D and J gene segments. For a sequence to be retained, at least a six-nucleotide match to both a V gene segment and a J gene segment was required. Rearrangements were classified as productive when the CDR3 lacked stop codons and remained in frame with V and J, and all other rearrangements were classified as non-productive. CDR3 was defined according to IMGT convention as the region running from the second conserved V-encoded cysteine to the conserved J-encoded phenylalanine. Sequences without an unambiguous match to a single V gene segment were excluded from the earlier analysis of 450 to 650 of the donors. An earlier analysis of approximately 590 of the donors called V segments functional above 56.7% productive rearrangements and segregating when the between-donor standard deviation exceeded 5%. A statistical classification framework was built for diagnosing cytomegalovirus status from the catalog of TCR beta chain sequences. In a later analysis, TCR nucleotide sequences were compared against IMGT/GENE-DB human TR gene sequences so that V and J genes could be assigned. In a later analysis, CDR3 sequences and most-parsimonious VDJ recombination scenarios were assigned using the TCRdist pipeline. A later analysis defined each TCR beta chain by its CDR3 amino acid sequence plus V-gene family, and excluded reads lacking a unique V-gene family. A later analysis removed 600 or so highly shared, low-generation-probability nucleotide sequences to deal with suspected cross-contamination and a sequencing artifact. For each public chain, a later analysis derived a clonal expansion index from normalized ranks of inferred template counts within each repertoire. Generation probabilities in a later analysis came from a VDJ recombination model fitted to out-of-frame rearrangements, and those results were checked against IGoR. In a later analysis, TCR-TCR, TCR-HLA and TCR-CMV co-occurrence was scored with hypergeometric tests, and a repertoire-size bias correction was applied to TCR pairs. A later analysis estimated false discovery rates by permuting HLA or CMV assignments 20 times. In a later analysis, co-occurring TCRs were grouped using DBSCAN, and TCRdist sequence similarity was added for clustering within HLA-allele-positive subsets. Co-occurrence clustering excluded repertoires with fewer than 30,000 or more than 120,000 public chains, plus five with anomalous nucleotide sharing. This is the immuneACCESS table as TCRdb keeps it, with only in-frame sequences that have V and J called. A part of the clones is gone; compared with another copy, unresolved V genes explain less than half, and the rest is unexplained. V and J calls and clone size are given by that table; D and trimming were obtained from the DNA. The sample has over 150,000 clones on record, more than 75% of them singletons. 8% to 10% of the sample is held by the ten biggest clonotypes.

The cohort consisted of 600 to 700 healthy bone marrow donors. Cohort members were all nominally healthy when sampled, although unrecorded immune exposures were likely present. The donor tested CMV seropositive, placing the donor among the roughly 300 seropositive members of the cohort. Every donor gave a peripheral blood sample, and the peripheral blood mononuclear cells from that sample were used for TCR beta sequencing. The Qiagen DNeasy Blood Extraction Kit was used to extract genomic DNA from the blood cell samples. Study-level results and caveats: According to a later genetic analysis, donors in an Asian-associated ancestry cluster had fewer N-insertions in productive TCRs than the approximately 630-donor mean. Specific HLA alleles were associated with roughly 17,000 TCR beta sequences at a false discovery rate of 0.05 in a later analysis. The classifier was reported to diagnose cytomegalovirus status with high specificity and sensitivity in both the original cohort and the validation cohort. The study listed 150 to 200 TCR beta chains as associated with cytomegalovirus. Immune exposure information for the cohort was limited to CMV serostatus. In a later analysis, HLA-associated TCR beta chains were found to be more clonally expanded and to have lower generation probabilities than equally common non-associated chains. An earlier analysis of 450 to 750 of the donors showed that most TCR beta V segments appeared in productive rearrangements either about 90% or about 30% of the time, which broadly matched IMGT annotations. Several of the top co-occurrence clusters appeared to be linked to parvovirus B19, influenza, CMV and Epstein-Barr virus, according to a later analysis. Sequencing depth was assumed to be roughly uniform across donors in the presence/absence analyses, though that assumption may not hold. Correlated functional status among segregating V segments might reflect linkage disequilibrium, but an unknown experimental factor could not be ruled out. A later analysis found that TCR association rates varied across HLA loci, with DRB1 alleles showing the most associated TCRs and HLA-C alleles the fewest. Only TCR beta chains were sequenced in this cohort, and the absence of alpha or paired-chain data limited detectable features. A few of the identified cytomegalovirus-associated TCR beta chains were confirmed in vitro to be specific for cytomegalovirus antigens. HLA typing was unavailable for some donors at each locus, so association tests used only the typed subset. V-gene and J-gene trimming of TCR beta chains was associated with a missense DCLRE1C variant in a later genetic analysis, and the association was replicated in an independent cohort. Because counts were too low, approximately 18 rarely observed V segments, including chromosome 9 orphons, were excluded from the earlier analysis of some 540 of the donors. When HLA alleles, especially DR and DQ, strongly co-occurred, attributing TCR associations to individual alleles was difficult. A later analysis found that most CMV-associated TCR beta chains appeared HLA-restricted, with HLA associations seemingly driven largely by CMV exposure. A cluster of highly shared sequence variants was judged likely to represent a technical artifact of the sequencing pipeline. Most TCR sequences were observed very rarely across donors, whereas some public TCRs were present in many individuals. A further reported finding was that TCR beta sequences accurately predicted the HLA-A and HLA-B alleles for most subjects in the first cohort. Some IMGT-functional V segments, including TRBV6-2 and TRBV6-3, could not be told apart with the 87-base-pair reads, so those segments were excluded. The authors suggested that the approach could potentially be extended to other disease states and immunological phenotypes.

Based on the germline V gene, the CDR1 and CDR2 sequences are SGHAT and FQNNGV. The CDR3, from cysteine to phenylalanine, totals 16 residues. Only the CDR3 DNA is retained, 48 bases long and in frame from the first base. The junction shows trimming of 5 bases on V and 4 bases on J, and the gene matches do not reach 9 bases of it. Of note for this clone: What antigen it recognizes has not been identified. Qualities for individual bases were not recorded, and no much larger clone is one base off.

This sequence originates from a man younger than 35 in good health and CMV-seropositive. Sequencing was performed on PBMCs. Here the chain combines TRBV11-2 and TRBJ2-2, and 8 junctional nucleotides match TRBD2. The CDR3 has the sequence CASSPGGGGFTGELFF. The nucleotide sequence is given as TGTGCCAGCAGCCCGGGGGGGGGAGGGTTCACCGGGGAGCTGTTTTTT.